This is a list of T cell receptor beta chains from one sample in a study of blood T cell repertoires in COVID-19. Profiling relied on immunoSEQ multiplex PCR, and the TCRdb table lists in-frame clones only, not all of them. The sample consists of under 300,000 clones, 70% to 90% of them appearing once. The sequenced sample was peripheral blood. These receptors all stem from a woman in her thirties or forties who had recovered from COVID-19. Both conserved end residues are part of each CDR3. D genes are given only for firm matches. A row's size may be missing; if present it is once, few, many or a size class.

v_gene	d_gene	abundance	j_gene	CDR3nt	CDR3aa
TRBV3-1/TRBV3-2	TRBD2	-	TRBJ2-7	TGTGCCAGCAGCCAAGGGGGGCTAGCGGGGGTTTACGAGCAGTACTTC	CASSQGGLAGVYEQYF
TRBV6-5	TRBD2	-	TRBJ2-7	TGTGCCAGCAGTCGCGGGGGGGGGACCTACGAGCAGTACTTC	CASSRGGGTYEQYF
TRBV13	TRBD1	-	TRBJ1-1	TGTGCCAGCAGCTTCCCGACAGGGGAAACTGAAGCTTTCTTT	CASSFPTGETEAFF
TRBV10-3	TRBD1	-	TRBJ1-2	TGTGCCATCAGGGACAGGGCGGTTGAAGGCTACACCTTC	CAIRDRAVEGYTF
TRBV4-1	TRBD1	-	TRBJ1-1	TGCGCCAGCAGCCGACAGACAGGGGTTAACACTGAAGCTTTCTTT	CASSRQTGVNTEAFF
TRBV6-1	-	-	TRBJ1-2	TGTGCCAGCAGTGACAGGGGCATCGGCTATGGCTACACCTTC	CASSDRGIGYGYTF
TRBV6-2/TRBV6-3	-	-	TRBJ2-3	TGTGCCAGCAGCAGCGCAGGGGCTAGCACAGATACGCAGTATTTT	CASSSAGASTDTQYF
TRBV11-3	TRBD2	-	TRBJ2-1	TGTGCCAGCAGCTTAGCGGGAGCGGGAGTTTCGTCCTACAATGAGCAGTTCTTC	CASSLAGAGVSSYNEQFF
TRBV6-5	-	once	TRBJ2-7	TGTGCCAGCAGCACTACCTACGAGCAGTACTTC	CASSTTYEQYF
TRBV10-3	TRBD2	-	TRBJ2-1	TGTGCCATCAGGGCTACTAGCGGGGACTACAATGAGCAGTTCTTC	CAIRATSGDYNEQFF
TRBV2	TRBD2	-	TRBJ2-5	TGTGCCAGCAGTACCCAGCGGGGGACGATAAAAGAGACCCAGTACTTC	CASSTQRGTIKETQYF
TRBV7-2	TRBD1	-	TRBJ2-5	TGTGCCAGCAGCTTAGCCCTATTCGACAGGGGGCCCGACTTAGAGTACTTC	CASSLALFDRGPDLEYF
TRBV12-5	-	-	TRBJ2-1	TGTGCTAGTGGTCTAAACAGGGGGGGTGAGCAGTTCTTC	CASGLNRGGEQFF
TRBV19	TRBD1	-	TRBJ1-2	TGTGCCAGTAGTCCAGGGGGCGCAGTTGGCTACACCTTC	CASSPGGAVGYTF
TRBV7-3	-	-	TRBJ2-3	TGTGCCAGCAGCTTAGGCGGGGTCACAGATACGCAGTATTTT	CASSLGGVTDTQYF
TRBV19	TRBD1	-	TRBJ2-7	TGTGCCAGTAGTATAGATATCGGTGGTACAGGGGGCGGGGAGCAGTACTTC	CASSIDIGGTGGGEQYF
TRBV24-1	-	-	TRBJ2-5	TGTGCCACCAGTGACCCAACTACCGGGGTCAAGCAAGAGACCCAGTACTTC	CATSDPTTGVKQETQYF
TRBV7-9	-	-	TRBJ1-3	TGTGCCAGCAGCTTAAGAAGAGGTGGAAACACCATATATTTT	CASSLRRGGNTIYF
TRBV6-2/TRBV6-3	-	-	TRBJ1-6	TGTGCCAGCAGTCTTAGGGGAAGTAATTCACCCCTCCACTTT	CASSLRGSNSPLHF
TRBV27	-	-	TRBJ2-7	TGTGCCAGCAGTTTATCGGTCGGTGGTGACGAGCAGTACTTC	CASSLSVGGDEQYF
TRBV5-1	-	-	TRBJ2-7	TGCGCCAGTATGGACAGCTCCTACGAGCAGTACTTC	CASMDSSYEQYF
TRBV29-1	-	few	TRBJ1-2	TGCAGCGTCAATACTTACGGGGTTACCTATGGCTACACCTTC	CSVNTYGVTYGYTF
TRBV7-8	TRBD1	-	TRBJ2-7	TGTGCCAGCAGCTTGGCCGCCGGGACAGGGGCCCCCTACGAGCAGTACTTC	CASSLAAGTGAPYEQYF
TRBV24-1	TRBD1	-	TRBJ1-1	TGTGCCACCAGGAGACAGGGAAACACTGAAGCTTTCTTT	CATRRQGNTEAFF
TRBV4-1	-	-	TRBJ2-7	TGCGCCAGCAGCCAAGATGTGGCAGGGTTCTCCTACGAGCAGTACTTC	CASSQDVAGFSYEQYF
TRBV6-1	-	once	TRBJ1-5	TGTGCCAGCAGTGAAGTCGGCGGGGGCATCAATCAGCCCCAGCATTTT	CASSEVGGGINQPQHF
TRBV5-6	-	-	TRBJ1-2	TGTGCCAGCAGCCGGGCCGGAGGCCGTAGGATCTATGGCTACACCTTC	CASSRAGGRRIYGYTF
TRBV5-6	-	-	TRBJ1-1	TGTGCCAGCAGCTATTTTGAGGTCACTGAAGCTTTCTTT	CASSYFEVTEAFF
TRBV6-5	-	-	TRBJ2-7	TGTGCCAGCAGCCGTGGTCGGGTGCAGTACTTC	CASSRGRVQYF
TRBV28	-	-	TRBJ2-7	TGTGCCAGCAGGCCCCAGGGAGGTATAAGCTCCTACGAGCAGTACTTC	CASRPQGGISSYEQYF
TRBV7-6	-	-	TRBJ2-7	TGTGCCAGCAGCCAACAACCCCCGACGACAGGTAGCTCCTACGAGCAGTACTTC	CASSQQPPTTGSSYEQYF
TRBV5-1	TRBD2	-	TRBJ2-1	TGCGCCAGCAGCTTGTTTGCGGGAGTGAATGAGCAGTTCTTC	CASSLFAGVNEQFF
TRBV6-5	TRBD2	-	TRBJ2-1	TGTGCCAGCACCTCCGGGGGGAACAATGAGCAGTTCTTC	CASTSGGNNEQFF
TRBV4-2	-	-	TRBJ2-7	TGTGCCAGCAGCCAGGCATACCAGCAAGGGGGTACCTACGAGCAGTACTTC	CASSQAYQQGGTYEQYF
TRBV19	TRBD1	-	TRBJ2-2	TGTGCCAGTATGGGACAGGGGGAGGTCGGGGAGCTGTTTTTT	CASMGQGEVGELFF
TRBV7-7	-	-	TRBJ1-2	TGTGCTAGCAGCCTCGGGGGAGGGGTGGGGTATGGCTACACCTTC	CASSLGGGVGYGYTF
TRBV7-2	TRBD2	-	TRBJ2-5	TGTGCCAGCAGCCAACGGACTAGCTGGGGTCGAGAGACCCAGTACTTC	CASSQRTSWGRETQYF
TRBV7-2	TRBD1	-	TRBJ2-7	TGTGCCAGCAGCAGATTCGGGACAGGGTTCCCCGAGCAGTACTTC	CASSRFGTGFPEQYF
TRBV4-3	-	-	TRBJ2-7	TGCGCCAGCAGCCAAGATTCTAACCCAGGCGCGGGTAGCTCCTACGAGCAGTACTTC	CASSQDSNPGAGSSYEQYF
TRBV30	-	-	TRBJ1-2	TGTGCCTGGATCTCCTTTGATGGCTACACCTTC	CAWISFDGYTF
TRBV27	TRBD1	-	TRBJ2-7	TGTGCCAGCAGACCCCTGGGACAGGGGTCCTACGAGCAGTACTTC	CASRPLGQGSYEQYF
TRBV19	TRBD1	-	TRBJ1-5	TGTGCCAGTAGCCCTCCGGACAGGGGGGGCAATCAGCCCCAGCATTTT	CASSPPDRGGNQPQHF
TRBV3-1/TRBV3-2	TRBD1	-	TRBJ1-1	TGTGCCAGCAGCCCATACCCTACAGGGGCGCAATCAGCTTTCTTT	CASSPYPTGAQSAFF